Below are 5 T cell receptor beta chains sequenced from a single sample in a study of low-dose radiotherapy and immunotherapy resistance in tumors. The sample's time point: after trial treatment. Indicated treatment: LDRT plus nivolumab, ipilimumab, low-dose cyclophosphamide and aspirin (RACIN trial). With TRAV- and TRBV-specific primers, first-strand cDNA was made, covering the alpha and beta chains. A constant-region primer paired with the V-primer adapter amplified TCRs over approximately 18 PCR cycles. TCRdb redid the calling of the reads with MiXCR, one entry per CDR3 protein. The data show 65,000 to 85,000 distinct CDR3 sequences, about a sixth seen once. Sequences were derived from PBMCs, sampled after low-dose radiotherapy plus immunotherapy. These receptors were obtained from a male donor with prostate cancer.

Concerning this clonotype itself: A far larger clone is off by one base, so a read error is likely. Lacking the conserved final phenylalanine or tryptophan, this CDR3 likely reflects a read error. This chain uses TRBV5-6 with TRBJ1-6; D gene ambiguous. V was shortened by 4 bases and J by 11 bases, with 13 bases between the two germline ends. CDR3 length: 13 amino acids. Germline V gives CDR1 SGHDT, CDR2 YYEEEE. The CDR3 DNA sequence: TGTGCCAGCAGCCTGGATGGGAGTCCACCCCTCCACCTT. Translation gives CASSLDGSPPLHL.

This clonotype was recorded at least ten times. V usage is TRBV29-1 and J usage is TRBJ2-1; 10 bases agree with TRBD1. V lost 6 bases to trimming and J lost 5 bases; unmatched junction nucleotides: 4. Germline V gene sequence: CDR1 SQVTM, CDR2 ANQGSEA. The CDR3 covers 13 residues. CDR3 amino acids: CSVGQGGHNEQFF. CDR3 DNA: TGCAGCGTCGGACAGGGGGGTCACAATGAGCAGTTCTTC.

There are many counts of this clonotype. The chain recombines TRBV7-2 with TRBJ2-5; TRBD1 matches 10 bases. The junction had 14 bases not matched to a gene; V was cut back by 6 bases and J by 4 bases. Per the germline V gene, CDR1 is SGHTA and CDR2 is FQGNSA. The CDR3 spans 17 residues. The CDR3 DNA reads as TGTGCCAGCAGATCAGCCTCCGGGACAGGGGCACGAGAGACCCAGTACTTC. This sequence encodes CASRSASGTGARETQYF.

There are many counts of this clonotype. This chain links TRBV10-3 with TRBJ2-3; the D call may be TRBD1 or TRBD2 (5 bases each). This CDR3 is built from 15 residues. V was trimmed by 8 bases and J by 1 base, leaving 16 bases between them. CDR1 is ENHRY and CDR2 is SYGVKD in the germline V gene. The CDR3 here is CAIGDRGDGTDTQYF. CDR3 nucleotide sequence: TGTGCCATCGGCGACAGAGGGGATGGCACAGATACGCAGTATTTT.

In its sample, this clonotype was seen many times. The rearrangement uses TRBV5-1 and TRBJ2-1; TRBD2 matches 7 bases. The junction had 9 bases not matched to a gene; V was cut back by 0 bases and J by 12 bases. This CDR3 is built from 14 residues. The germline CDR1 and CDR2 sequences are SGHRS and YFSETQ. CDR3 DNA sequence: TGCGCCAGCAGCTTGGATACTAGCGCGAACGGGCAGTTCTTC. This gives the protein CASSLDTSANGQFF.